A selection of T cell receptor beta chains follows, all from one sample in a study of T-cell memory formation after mild COVID-19. TCRdb processed the 5' RACE reads anew with MiXCR; each CDR3 protein has one entry. This sample has about 190,000 distinct CDR3 sequences, with approximately 30% found just once. Sequencing input: PBMCs or a T cell subset sorted from them (not recorded which). The receptors shown here come from an adult woman who had mild COVID-19 (a few samples of this study predate the infection). Cell type and time point are not known. CDR3s include the opening cysteine and the closing phenylalanine or tryptophan. A D gene is named only where the DNA matches it firmly. The size field is filled for only some rows; it gives once, few, many or a size class.

clone_size	j_call	d_call	v_call	cdr3_aa	cdr3_nt
-	TRBJ2-3	-	TRBV5-1	CASSAGLASTDTQYF	TGCGCCAGCAGCGCGGGACTGGCTAGCACAGATACGCAGTATTTT
-	TRBJ2-5	-	TRBV5-6	CASSEGEETQYF	TGTGCCAGCAGCGAGGGAGAGGAGACCCAGTACTTC
-	TRBJ1-2	-	TRBV19	CASSTGGYGYTF	TGTGCCAGTAGTACCGGCGGCTATGGCTACACCTTC
-	TRBJ1-2	-	TRBV12-3/TRBV12-4	CASSLGPESPYGYTF	TGTGCCAGCAGTTTAGGCCCAGAGAGCCCCTATGGCTACACCTTC
-	TRBJ2-3	-	TRBV7-2	CASSLIGRSTDTQYF	TGTGCCAGCAGCTTAATTGGCAGAAGCACAGATACGCAGTATTTT
-	TRBJ2-7	-	TRBV5-1	CASSPTFETSYEQYF	TGCGCCAGCAGCCCCACGTTTGAGACTTCCTACGAGCAGTACTTC
-	TRBJ2-3	-	TRBV20-1	CSASSGTSTDTQYF	TGCAGTGCTAGCTCGGGAACTAGCACAGATACGCAGTATTTT
-	TRBJ2-7	-	TRBV5-1	CASSSWGDEQYF	TGCGCCAGCAGCTCTTGGGGGGACGAGCAGTACTTC
once	TRBJ2-7	TRBD2	TRBV5-1	CASSLGSGGYEQYF	TGCGCCAGCAGCTTGGGTAGCGGGGGCTACGAGCAGTACTTC
-	TRBJ2-5	TRBD2	TRBV6-2/TRBV6-3	CASSYSGLRSETQYF	TGTGCCAGCAGTTACTCGGGACTACGATCGGAGACCCAGTACTTC
-	TRBJ2-5	-	TRBV2	CASSARETQYF	TGTGCCAGCAGTGCGAGGGAGACCCAGTACTTC
-	TRBJ2-1	TRBD2	TRBV4-2	CASSQDRREDYNEQFF	TGTGCCAGCAGCCAAGACAGGCGGGAGGACTACAATGAGCAGTTCTTC
few	TRBJ2-4	-	TRBV7-9	CASSLDLPQIAKNIQYF	TGTGCCAGCAGCTTAGATCTTCCGCAGATAGCCAAAAACATTCAGTACTTC
-	TRBJ1-3	-	TRBV7-9	CASSQLDSFGNTIYF	TGTGCCAGCAGCCAACTAGACAGTTTTGGAAACACCATATATTTT
-	TRBJ1-1	-	TRBV7-9	CASSLGGRVMNTEAFF	TGTGCCAGCAGCTTAGGCGGACGGGTTATGAACACTGAAGCTTTCTTT
-	TRBJ2-6	TRBD1	TRBV4-1	CASSHPGTGASGANVLTF	TGCGCCAGCAGCCACCCCGGGACAGGAGCATCTGGGGCCAACGTCCTGACTTTC
-	TRBJ1-6	-	TRBV30	CAWKGSLYNSPLHF	TGTGCCTGGAAGGGGTCTCTCTATAATTCACCCCTCCACTTT
-	TRBJ2-7	TRBD2	TRBV5-1	CASRGAGGPHEQYF	TGCGCCAGCCGAGGGGCGGGAGGGCCACACGAGCAGTACTTC
-	TRBJ2-7	TRBD2	TRBV7-9	CASSLLHPASGNYEQYF	TGTGCCAGCAGCTTACTTCACCCGGCTAGCGGAAACTACGAGCAGTACTTC
-	TRBJ2-7	TRBD2	TRBV29-1	CSVERLAGVYNEKYF	TGCAGCGTTGAGAGGCTAGCGGGAGTTTACAACGAGAAGTACTTC
-	TRBJ2-7	-	TRBV7-8	CASSLNSPNEQYF	TGTGCCAGCAGCTTAAACAGCCCTAACGAGCAGTACTTC
few	TRBJ1-2	-	TRBV3-1	CASSQATREVGYTF	TGTGCCAGCAGCCAAGCAACCCGAGAGGTGGGCTACACCTTC
-	TRBJ2-5	TRBD2	TRBV25-1	CASSESTSGQETQYF	TGTGCCAGCAGTGAATCCACTAGCGGACAAGAGACCCAGTACTTC
few	TRBJ2-5	TRBD1	TRBV5-1	CASGQPGQGLGTQYF	TGCGCCAGCGGTCAGCCGGGACAGGGTTTAGGGACCCAGTACTTC
-	TRBJ2-3	TRBD2	TRBV7-9	CASSPMMQRGARDTQYF	TGTGCCAGCAGCCCAATGATGCAGCGGGGGGCGCGAGATACGCAGTATTTT
-	TRBJ2-1	-	TRBV2	CASSWDGGVVYNEQFF	TGTGCCAGCAGTTGGGACGGCGGAGTTGTATACAATGAGCAGTTCTTC
few	TRBJ2-3	TRBD2	TRBV4-2	CASSQEPGGAGGTDTQYF	TGTGCCAGCAGCCAAGAGCCGGGGGGGGCAGGAGGGACAGATACGCAGTATTTT
-	TRBJ2-2	-	TRBV7-9	CASSFPLDAGELFF	TGTGCCAGCAGTTTTCCGCTAGACGCCGGGGAGCTGTTTTTT
-	TRBJ2-1	TRBD1	TRBV7-9	CASGYGTDTYNEQFF	TGTGCCAGCGGTTACGGGACAGACACCTACAATGAGCAGTTCTTC
-	TRBJ1-6	-	TRBV7-8	CASSPDRNRGWPLHF	TGTGCCAGCAGCCCCGACAGAAACCGGGGGTGGCCCCTCCACTTT
-	TRBJ1-2	-	TRBV24-1	CATSDEVQNYGYTF	TGTGCCACCAGTGATGAAGTTCAGAACTATGGCTACACCTTC
few	TRBJ1-5	-	TRBV12-3/TRBV12-4	CASSQDSNQPQHF	TGTGCCAGCAGTCAAGATAGCAATCAGCCCCAGCATTTT